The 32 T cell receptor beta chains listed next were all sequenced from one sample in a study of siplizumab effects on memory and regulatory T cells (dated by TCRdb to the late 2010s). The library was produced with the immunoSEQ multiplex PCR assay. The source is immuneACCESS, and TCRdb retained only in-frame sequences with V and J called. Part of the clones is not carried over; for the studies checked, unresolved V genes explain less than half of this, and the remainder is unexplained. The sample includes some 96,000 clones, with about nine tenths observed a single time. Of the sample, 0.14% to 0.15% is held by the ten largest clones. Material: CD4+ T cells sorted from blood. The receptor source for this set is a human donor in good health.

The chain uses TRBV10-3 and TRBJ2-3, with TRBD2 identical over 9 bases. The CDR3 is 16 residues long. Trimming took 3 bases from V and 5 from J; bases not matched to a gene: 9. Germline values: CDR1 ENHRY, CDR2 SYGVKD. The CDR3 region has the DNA TGTGCCATCAGTGAAGGGAGCGGGGGGCTTATAGATACGCAGTATTTT. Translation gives CAISEGSGGLIDTQYF.

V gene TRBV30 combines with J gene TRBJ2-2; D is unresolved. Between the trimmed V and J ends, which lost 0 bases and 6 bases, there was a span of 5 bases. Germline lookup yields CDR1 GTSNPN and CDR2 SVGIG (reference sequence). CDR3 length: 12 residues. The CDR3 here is CAWSVNAGELFF. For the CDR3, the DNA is TGTGCCTGGAGTGTAAATGCCGGGGAGCTGTTTTTT.

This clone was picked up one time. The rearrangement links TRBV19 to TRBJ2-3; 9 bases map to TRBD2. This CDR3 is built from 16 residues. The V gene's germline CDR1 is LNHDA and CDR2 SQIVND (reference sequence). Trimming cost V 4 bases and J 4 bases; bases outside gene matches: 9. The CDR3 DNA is TGTGCCAGTAGTACCCCCCGAGCGGGGGGTGCAGATACGCAGTATTTT. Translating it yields CASSTPRAGGADTQYF.

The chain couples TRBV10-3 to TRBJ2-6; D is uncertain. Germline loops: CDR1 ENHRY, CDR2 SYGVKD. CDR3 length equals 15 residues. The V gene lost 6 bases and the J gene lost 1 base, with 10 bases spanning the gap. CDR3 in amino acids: CAIRTIGSGANVLTF. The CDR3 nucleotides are TGTGCCATCAGGACGATTGGGTCTGGGGCCAACGTCCTGACTTTC.

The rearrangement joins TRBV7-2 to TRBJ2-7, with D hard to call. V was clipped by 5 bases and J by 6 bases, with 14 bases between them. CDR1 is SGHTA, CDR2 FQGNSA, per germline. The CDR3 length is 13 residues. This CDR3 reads CASSPGLWSEQYF. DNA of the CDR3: TGTGCCAGCAGCCCTGGTTTATGGAGCGAGCAGTACTTC.

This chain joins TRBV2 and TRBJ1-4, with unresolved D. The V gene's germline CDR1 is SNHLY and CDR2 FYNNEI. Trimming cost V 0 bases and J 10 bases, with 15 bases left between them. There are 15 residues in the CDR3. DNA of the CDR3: TGTGCCAGCAGTGAAGCGAAGTCCGGGCGGGGAAAACTGTTTTTT. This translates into CASSEAKSGRGKLFF.

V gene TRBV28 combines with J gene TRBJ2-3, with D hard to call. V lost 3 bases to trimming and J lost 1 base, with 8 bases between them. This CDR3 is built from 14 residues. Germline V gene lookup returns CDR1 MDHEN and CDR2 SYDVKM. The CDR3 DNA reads TGTGCCAGCAGTTTGTTGGAAGGCACAGATACGCAGTATTTT. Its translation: CASSLLEGTDTQYF.

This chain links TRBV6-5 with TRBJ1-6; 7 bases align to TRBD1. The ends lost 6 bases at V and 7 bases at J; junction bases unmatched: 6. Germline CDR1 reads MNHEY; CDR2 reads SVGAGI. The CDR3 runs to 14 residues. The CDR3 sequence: CASRTRGGNSPLHF. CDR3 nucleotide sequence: TGTGCCAGCAGAACCAGGGGGGGCAATTCACCCCTCCACTTT.

The CDR3 reads CASSFVAGNYGYTF. Written as DNA, the CDR3 is TGTGCCAGCAGCTTTGTGGCAGGAAACTATGGCTACACCTTC. This chain uses TRBV5-4 with TRBJ1-2; D remains unclear. V was shortened by 2 bases and J by 2 bases, with 10 bases between the two germline ends. There are 14 residues in the CDR3. CDR1 SGHNT and CDR2 YYREEE come from the germline V gene (reference sequence).

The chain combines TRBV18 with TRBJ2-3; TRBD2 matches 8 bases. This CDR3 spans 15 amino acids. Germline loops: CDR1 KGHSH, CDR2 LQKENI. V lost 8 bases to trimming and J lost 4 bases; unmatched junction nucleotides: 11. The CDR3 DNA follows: TGTGCCAGCGCATACCAGCGGGGGATCTCAGATACGCAGTATTTT. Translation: CASAYQRGISDTQYF.

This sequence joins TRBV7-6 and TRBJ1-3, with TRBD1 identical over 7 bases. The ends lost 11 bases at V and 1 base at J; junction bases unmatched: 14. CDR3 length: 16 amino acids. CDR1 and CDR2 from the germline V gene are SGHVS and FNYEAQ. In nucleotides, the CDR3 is TGTGCCGGAGGTAAGGGGGCAGGGGAGTCTGGAAACACCATATATTTT. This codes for CAGGKGAGESGNTIYF.

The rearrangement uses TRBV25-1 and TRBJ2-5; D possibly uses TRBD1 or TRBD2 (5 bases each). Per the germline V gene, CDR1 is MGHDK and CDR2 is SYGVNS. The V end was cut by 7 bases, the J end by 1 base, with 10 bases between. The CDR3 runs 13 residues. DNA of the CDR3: TGTGCCAGCACCCGGGGCCCCCAAGAGACCCAGTACTTC. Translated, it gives CASTRGPQETQYF.

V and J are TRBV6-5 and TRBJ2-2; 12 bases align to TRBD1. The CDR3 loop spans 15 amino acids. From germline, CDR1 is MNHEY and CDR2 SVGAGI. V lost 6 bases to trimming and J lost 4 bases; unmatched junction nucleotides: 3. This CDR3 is CASRGQGATTGELFF. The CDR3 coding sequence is TGTGCCAGCAGGGGACAGGGGGCGACCACCGGGGAGCTGTTTTTT.

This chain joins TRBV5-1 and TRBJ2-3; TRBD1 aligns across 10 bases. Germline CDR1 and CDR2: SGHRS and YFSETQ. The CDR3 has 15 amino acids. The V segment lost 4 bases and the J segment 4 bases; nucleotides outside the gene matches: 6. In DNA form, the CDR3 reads TGCGCCAGCAGCGGCGGGACAGGGGTGTCAGATACGCAGTATTTT. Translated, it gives CASSGGTGVSDTQYF.

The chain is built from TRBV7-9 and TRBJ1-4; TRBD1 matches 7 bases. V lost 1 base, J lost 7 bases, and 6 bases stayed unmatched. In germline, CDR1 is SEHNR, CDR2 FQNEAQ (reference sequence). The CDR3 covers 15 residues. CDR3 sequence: CASSLGGQGGEKLFF. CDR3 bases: TGTGCCAGCAGCTTAGGCGGGCAGGGGGGTGAAAAACTGTTTTTT.

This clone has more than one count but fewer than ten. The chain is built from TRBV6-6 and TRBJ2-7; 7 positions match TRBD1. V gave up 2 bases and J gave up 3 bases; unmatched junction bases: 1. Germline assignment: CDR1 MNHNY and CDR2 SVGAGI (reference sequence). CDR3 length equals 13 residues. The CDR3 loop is CASSYRQGYEQYF. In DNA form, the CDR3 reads TGTGCCAGCAGTTACAGACAGGGCTACGAGCAGTACTTC.

CDR3 region: CSAPQETGQYF. The CDR3 region has the DNA TGCAGTGCTCCACAGGAAACGGGGCAGTACTTC. This chain links TRBV20-1 with TRBJ2-7; possibly TRBD1 for D (5 bases). Germline-derived CDR1 and CDR2 are DFQATT and SNEGSKA (reference sequence). V dropped 5 bases and J dropped 9 bases, with 14 bases sitting between them. The CDR3 runs to 11 residues.

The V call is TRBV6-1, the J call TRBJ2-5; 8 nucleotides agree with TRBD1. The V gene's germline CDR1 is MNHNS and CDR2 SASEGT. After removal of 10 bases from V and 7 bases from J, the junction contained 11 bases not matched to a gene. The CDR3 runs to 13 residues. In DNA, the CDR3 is TGTGCCACCCAACGACAGGGGAGTGGGACCCAGTACTTC. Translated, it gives CATQRQGSGTQYF.

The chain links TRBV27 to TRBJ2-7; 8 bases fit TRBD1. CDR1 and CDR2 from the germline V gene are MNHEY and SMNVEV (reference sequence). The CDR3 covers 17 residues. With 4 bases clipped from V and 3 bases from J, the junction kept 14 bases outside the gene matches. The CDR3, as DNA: TGTGCCAGCAGTTCAAAAGCCTCGACAGGGGTAGTCTACGAGCAGTACTTC. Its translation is CASSSKASTGVVYEQYF.

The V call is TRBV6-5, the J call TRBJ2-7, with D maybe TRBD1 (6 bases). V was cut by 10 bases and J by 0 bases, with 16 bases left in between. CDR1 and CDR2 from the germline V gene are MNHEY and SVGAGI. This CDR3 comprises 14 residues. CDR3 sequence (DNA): TGTGCCACCAGCAACAGGGCTCTCTCCTACGAGCAGTACTTC. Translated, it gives CATSNRALSYEQYF.

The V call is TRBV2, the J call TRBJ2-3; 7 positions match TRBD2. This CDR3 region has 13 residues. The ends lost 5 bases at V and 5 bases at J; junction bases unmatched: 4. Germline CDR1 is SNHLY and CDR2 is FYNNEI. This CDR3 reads CASSSGVGDTQYF. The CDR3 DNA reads TGTGCCAGCAGTAGCGGGGTCGGAGATACGCAGTATTTT.

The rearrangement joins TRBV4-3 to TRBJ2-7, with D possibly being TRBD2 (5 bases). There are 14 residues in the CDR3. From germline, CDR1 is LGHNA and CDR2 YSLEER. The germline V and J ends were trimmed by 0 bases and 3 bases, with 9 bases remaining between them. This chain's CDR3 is CASSQEYGLYEQYF. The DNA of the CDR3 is TGCGCCAGCAGCCAAGAATATGGACTCTACGAGCAGTACTTC.

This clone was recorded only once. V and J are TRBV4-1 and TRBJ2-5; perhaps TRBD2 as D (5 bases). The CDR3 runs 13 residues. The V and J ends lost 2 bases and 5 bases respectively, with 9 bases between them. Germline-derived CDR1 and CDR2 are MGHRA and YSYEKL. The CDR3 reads CASSQKRPETQYF. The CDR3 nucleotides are TGCGCCAGCAGCCAAAAGCGGCCGGAGACCCAGTACTTC.

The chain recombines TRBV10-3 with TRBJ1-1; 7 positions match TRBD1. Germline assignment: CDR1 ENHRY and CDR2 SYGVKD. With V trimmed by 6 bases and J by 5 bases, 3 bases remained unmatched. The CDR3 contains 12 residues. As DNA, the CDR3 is TGTGCCATCAGGTCAGGGGGGACTGAAGCTTTCTTT. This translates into CAIRSGGTEAFF.

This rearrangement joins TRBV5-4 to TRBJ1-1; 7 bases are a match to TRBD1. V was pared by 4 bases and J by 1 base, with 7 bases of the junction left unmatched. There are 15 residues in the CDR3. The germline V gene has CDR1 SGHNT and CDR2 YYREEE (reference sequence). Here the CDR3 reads CASSIAGTANTEAFF. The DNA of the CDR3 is TGTGCCAGCAGCATAGCCGGGACAGCGAACACTGAAGCTTTCTTT. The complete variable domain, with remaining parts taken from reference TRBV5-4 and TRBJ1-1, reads ETGVTQSPTHLIKTRGQQVTLRCSSQSGHNTVSWYQQALGQGPQFIFQYYREEENGRGNFPPRFSGLQFPNYSSELNVNALELDDSALYLCASSIAGTANTEAFFGQGTRLTVV.

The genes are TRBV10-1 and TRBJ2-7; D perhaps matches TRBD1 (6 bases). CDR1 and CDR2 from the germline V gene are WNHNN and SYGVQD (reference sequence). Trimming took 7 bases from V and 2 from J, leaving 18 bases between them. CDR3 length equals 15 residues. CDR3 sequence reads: CASKNRDTEPYEQYF. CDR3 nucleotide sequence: TGCGCCAGCAAAAACCGGGACACGGAACCCTACGAGCAGTACTTC.

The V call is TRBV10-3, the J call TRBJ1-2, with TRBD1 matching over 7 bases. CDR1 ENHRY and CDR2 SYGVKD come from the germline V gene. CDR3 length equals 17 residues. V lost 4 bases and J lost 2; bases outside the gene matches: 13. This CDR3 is CAISGRQGVPSNYGYTF. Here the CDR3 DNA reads TGTGCCATCAGTGGAAGGCAGGGGGTCCCATCCAACTATGGCTACACCTTC.

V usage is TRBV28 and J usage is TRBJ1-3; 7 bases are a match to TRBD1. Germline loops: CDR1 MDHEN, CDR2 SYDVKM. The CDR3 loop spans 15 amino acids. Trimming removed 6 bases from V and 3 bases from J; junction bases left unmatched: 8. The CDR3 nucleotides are TGTGCCAGCAGCTTTCTCAGGGGGGGTGGAAACACCATATATTTT. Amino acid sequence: CASSFLRGGGNTIYF.

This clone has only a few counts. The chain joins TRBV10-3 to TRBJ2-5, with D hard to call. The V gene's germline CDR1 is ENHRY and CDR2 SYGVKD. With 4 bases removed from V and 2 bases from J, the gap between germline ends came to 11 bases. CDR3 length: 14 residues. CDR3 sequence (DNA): TGTGCCATCAGTGGGGCCCAGCAACAAGAGACCCAGTACTTC. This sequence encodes CAISGAQQQETQYF.

The DNA for the CDR3 is TGCGCCAGCAGCTTGGCCGGTAGAGGAGAGACCCAGTACTTC. Its translation is CASSLAGRGETQYF. The rearrangement uses TRBV5-1 and TRBJ2-5; D unresolved. The V end was cut by 0 bases, the J end by 4 bases, with 10 bases between. Germline CDR1 is SGHRS and CDR2 is YFSETQ. The CDR3 covers 14 residues.

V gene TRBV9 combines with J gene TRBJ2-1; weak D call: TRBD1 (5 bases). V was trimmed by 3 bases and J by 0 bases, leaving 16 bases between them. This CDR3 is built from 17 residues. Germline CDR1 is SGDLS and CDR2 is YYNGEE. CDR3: CASSAPGPAPSYNEQFF. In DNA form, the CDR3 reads TGTGCCAGCAGCGCCCCAGGGCCCGCACCCTCCTACAATGAGCAGTTCTTC.

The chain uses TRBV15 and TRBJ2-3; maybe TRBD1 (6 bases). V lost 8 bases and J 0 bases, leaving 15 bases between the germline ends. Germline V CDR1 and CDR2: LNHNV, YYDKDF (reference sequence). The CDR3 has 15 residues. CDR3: CATDRGHFSTDTQYF. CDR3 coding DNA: TGTGCCACCGATCGGGGACACTTTAGCACAGATACGCAGTATTTT.